This is a list of T cell receptor beta chains from one sample in a study of T-cell reconstitution after alpha-beta-depleted transplantation in children. TCRdb analysed the PCR reads with MiXCR anew, one entry per CDR3 protein. The data hold hundreds of thousands of distinct CDR3 sequences, with about 12% observed a single time. The specimen comprised PBMCs, sampled before TCRalphabeta/CD19-depleted stem cell transplant. These receptors originate from a girl aged 2 to 10 with congenital amegakaryocytic thrombocytopenia, due to receive a stem cell transplant. Each CDR3 is given with its conserved first and last residue. D genes are given only for firm matches. Not all rows give a size; the values are once, few, many and, for expanded clones, a class.

- | many | 17 | TRBJ2-7 | TRBV20-1 | CSAIDQAGGWSLYEQYF | TGCAGTGCTATTGACCAGGCCGGAGGTTGGTCTTTGTACGAGCAGTACTTC
TRBD1 | few | 15 | TRBJ2-5 | TRBV7-8 | CASSSPGQVPKTQYF | TGTGCCAGCAGCTCCCCGGGACAGGTGCCGAAGACCCAGTACTTC
- | - | 15 | TRBJ1-2 | TRBV12-3/TRBV12-4 | CASSLFDRPNYGYTF | TGTGCCAGCAGTTTATTCGACCGCCCGAACTATGGCTACACCTTC
TRBD1 | many | 14 | TRBJ1-4 | TRBV5-5 | CASSKEGAREKLFF | TGTGCCAGCAGCAAAGAGGGGGCTCGTGAAAAACTGTTTTTT
TRBD2 | many | 15 | TRBJ2-1 | TRBV20-1 | CSANDLAGVTNEQFF | TGCAGTGCAAACGATCTAGCGGGAGTAACCAATGAGCAGTTCTTC
TRBD2 | few | 19 | TRBJ2-2 | TRBV29-1 | CSVEDRRLAGPGNTGELFF | TGCAGCGTTGAAGATAGAAGGCTAGCGGGTCCGGGTAACACCGGGGAGCTGTTTTTT
TRBD2 | many | 16 | TRBJ2-3 | TRBV20-1 | CSARVYLRESRDTQYF | TGCAGTGCTAGAGTATATCTGCGGGAGAGCAGGGATACGCAGTATTTT
TRBD2 | once | 15 | TRBJ2-7 | TRBV7-2 | CASSSTSGSGYEQYF | TGTGCCAGCAGCAGTACTAGCGGGAGTGGTTACGAGCAGTACTTC
TRBD2 | - | 16 | TRBJ2-1 | TRBV25-1 | CASSEWGGGSYNEQFF | TGTGCCAGCAGTGAATGGGGGGGGGGCTCCTACAATGAGCAGTTCTTC
- | many | 14 | TRBJ1-5 | TRBV6-5 | CASSYRQGNQPQHF | TGTGCCAGCAGTTATCGGCAGGGCAATCAGCCCCAGCATTTT
- | few | 13 | TRBJ2-2 | TRBV20-1 | CSARSAGTGELFF | TGCAGTGCTAGGTCTGCGGGCACCGGGGAGCTGTTTTTT
TRBD2 | few | 16 | TRBJ2-1 | TRBV2 | CASSPWTSGSFNEQFF | TGTGCCAGCAGTCCATGGACTAGCGGGAGTTTTAATGAGCAGTTCTTC
- | - | 12 | TRBJ1-1 | TRBV28 | CASDRGGGEAFF | TGTGCCAGCGATAGGGGGGGGGGTGAAGCTTTCTTT
TRBD1 | many | 15 | TRBJ2-1 | TRBV12-3/TRBV12-4 | CASSPGTGDFHEQFF | TGTGCCAGCAGTCCCGGGACAGGGGATTTCCATGAGCAGTTCTTC
- | few | 15 | TRBJ1-1 | TRBV7-9 | CASSLRSPLNTEAFF | TGTGCCAGCAGCTTACGGTCGCCTCTGAACACTGAAGCTTTCTTT
- | many | 13 | TRBJ2-1 | TRBV12-3/TRBV12-4 | CASSPSEGNEQFF | TGTGCCAGCAGTCCATCGGAGGGCAATGAGCAGTTCTTC
- | few | 17 | TRBJ2-5 | TRBV12-3/TRBV12-4 | CASNKRGEGDFQETQYF | TGTGCCAGCAACAAGAGGGGGGAGGGAGATTTCCAAGAGACCCAGTACTTC
TRBD2 | - | 17 | TRBJ2-5 | TRBV5-1 | CASSFSGLAGGQETQYF | TGCGCCAGCAGCTTTTCTGGACTAGCGGGAGGTCAGGAGACCCAGTACTTC
- | many | 14 | TRBJ2-2 | TRBV6-1 | CASTTSAGTGELFF | TGTGCCAGCACTACGTCCGCGGGCACCGGGGAGCTGTTTTTT
TRBD2 | many | 16 | TRBJ2-1 | TRBV20-1 | CSARATESGRPYEQFF | TGCAGTGCGAGAGCCACTGAAAGCGGGAGACCCTATGAGCAGTTCTTC
TRBD1 | many | 12 | TRBJ1-2 | TRBV20-1 | CSAPGGGYGYTF | TGCAGTGCACCAGGGGGTGGATATGGCTACACCTTC
- | few | 14 | TRBJ2-1 | TRBV21-1 | CASSGRDSYNEQFF | TGTGCCAGCAGCGGGCGGGACAGTTACAATGAGCAGTTCTTC
- | few | 16 | TRBJ2-3 | TRBV7-2 | CAAVGETERSTDTQYF | TGTGCCGCGGTGGGGGAGACGGAGAGAAGCACAGATACGCAGTATTTT
- | many | 13 | TRBJ2-7 | TRBV7-8 | CASSLFPSYEQYF | TGTGCCAGCAGCTTATTCCCCTCGTACGAGCAGTACTTC
- | - | 13 | TRBJ1-4 | TRBV20-1 | CSAGPTTNEKLFF | TGCAGTGCAGGACCTACAACTAATGAAAAACTGTTTTTT
TRBD2 | few | 14 | TRBJ2-7 | TRBV10-3 | CAISDQSGRYEQYF | TGTGCCATCAGTGATCAGAGCGGGAGGTACGAGCAGTACTTC
- | - | 13 | TRBJ2-7 | TRBV5-1 | CASSWTQGYEQYF | TGCGCCAGCAGCTGGACGCAGGGCTACGAGCAGTACTTC
TRBD2 | many | 14 | TRBJ2-2 | TRBV11-2 | CASSLTSGPGELFF | TGTGCCAGCAGCTTGACTAGCGGTCCCGGGGAGCTGTTTTTT
TRBD2 | - | 15 | TRBJ2-7 | TRBV7-9 | CASSSAYWRENEQYF | TGTGCCAGCAGCTCAGCTTACTGGCGGGAGAACGAGCAGTACTTC
TRBD1 | - | 15 | TRBJ2-5 | TRBV12-3/TRBV12-4 | CASSDRGKHQETQYF | TGTGCCAGCAGTGACAGGGGGAAACACCAAGAGACCCAGTACTTC
- | few | 14 | TRBJ2-5 | TRBV5-1 | CASSGASVGETQYF | TGCGCCAGCAGCGGGGCGTCAGTGGGAGAGACCCAGTACTTC
- | many | 13 | TRBJ2-1 | TRBV20-1 | CSAGTGVGNEQFF | TGCAGTGCTGGGACGGGAGTGGGTAATGAGCAGTTCTTC
- | few | 12 | TRBJ2-7 | TRBV15 | CATSMRVGEQYF | TGTGCCACCAGCATGCGCGTAGGTGAGCAGTACTTC
- | few | 15 | TRBJ2-4 | TRBV12-3/TRBV12-4 | CASSSRDIAKNIQYF | TGTGCCAGCAGTTCTAGAGACATAGCCAAAAACATTCAGTACTTC
- | many | 17 | TRBJ2-5 | TRBV5-1 | CASSDGLSGTAQETQYF | TGCGCCAGCAGCGATGGACTGTCGGGAACAGCTCAAGAGACCCAGTACTTC
- | few | 14 | TRBJ1-1 | TRBV14 | CASSQDPPRPEAFF | TGTGCCAGCAGCCAAGATCCCCCGCGGCCTGAAGCTTTCTTT
- | few | 15 | TRBJ2-7 | TRBV14 | CASSQVLRHRYEQYF | TGTGCCAGCAGCCAAGTTTTGAGACACCGATACGAGCAGTACTTC
- | few | 13 | TRBJ2-5 | TRBV20-1 | CSSARTGVETQYF | TGCAGTTCAGCCCGGACGGGCGTGGAGACCCAGTACTTC
- | many | 17 | TRBJ2-2 | TRBV5-1 | CASSSRPEVTNTGELFF | TGCGCCAGCAGCTCCCGACCGGAGGTTACGAACACCGGGGAGCTGTTTTTT
TRBD2 | - | 17 | TRBJ2-2 | TRBV7-2 | CVTSRTREATNTGELFF | TGTGTCACCAGCAGAACGCGGGAGGCAACTAACACCGGGGAGCTGTTTTTT
TRBD2 | many | 14 | TRBJ2-1 | TRBV20-1 | CSASSGLADNEQFF | TGCAGTGCTAGTAGCGGACTAGCGGACAATGAGCAGTTCTTC
- | - | 14 | TRBJ2-2 | TRBV20-1 | CSARGPSDTGELFF | TGCAGTGCTAGAGGCCCTAGCGACACCGGGGAGCTGTTTTTT
TRBD2 | - | 14 | TRBJ2-7 | TRBV20-1 | CSAEETSGLYEQYF | TGCAGTGCGGAGGAAACTAGCGGGCTCTACGAGCAGTACTTC
- | many | 14 | TRBJ2-3 | TRBV20-1 | CSASLSGGTDTQYF | TGCAGTGCTAGCCTGAGTGGGGGCACAGATACGCAGTATTTT
- | many | 13 | TRBJ2-1 | TRBV5-1 | CASSLAWGDEQFF | TGCGCCAGCAGCTTGGCCTGGGGGGATGAGCAGTTCTTC
TRBD2 | - | 16 | TRBJ2-3 | TRBV4-2 | CASSQGLAASTDTQYF | TGTGCCAGCAGCCAGGGACTAGCAGCCAGCACAGATACGCAGTATTTT
- | - | 12 | TRBJ1-1 | TRBV20-1 | CSARVDVTEAFF | TGCAGTGCTAGAGTGGATGTCACTGAAGCTTTCTTT
- | many | 12 | TRBJ1-2 | TRBV29-1 | CSVNRVNYGYTF | TGCAGCGTCAACAGGGTTAACTATGGCTACACCTTC
- | many | 15 | TRBJ2-1 | TRBV6-8 | CASSYEKGRHNEQFF | TGTGCCAGCAGTTACGAAAAGGGGAGGCACAATGAGCAGTTCTTC
TRBD2 | many | 14 | TRBJ2-1 | TRBV20-1 | CSATSGRPYNEQFF | TGCAGTGCAACTAGCGGGAGACCGTACAATGAGCAGTTCTTC
- | many | 13 | TRBJ2-5 | TRBV6-1 | CASSPGAWETQYF | TGTGCCAGCAGTCCAGGGGCCTGGGAGACCCAGTACTTC
- | - | 12 | TRBJ2-1 | TRBV7-9 | CASSSLDLREFF | TGTGCCAGCAGCTCACTCGACCTACGGGAGTTCTTC
- | few | 12 | TRBJ1-1 | TRBV20-1 | CSAPLGGTEAFF | TGCAGTGCACCCCTCGGGGGCACTGAAGCTTTCTTT
TRBD2 | - | 17 | TRBJ2-2 | TRBV7-3 | CASSPRLLAGDTGELFF | TGTGCCAGCAGCCCTCGGTTGTTAGCGGGGGACACCGGGGAGCTGTTTTTT
- | few | 12 | TRBJ1-1 | TRBV5-8 | CASGRMNTEAFF | TGTGCCAGCGGGAGGATGAACACTGAAGCTTTCTTT